This is a list of T cell receptor beta chains from one sample in a study of glioma-infiltrating T cells. TCRdb reprocessed the multiplex PCR reads via MiXCR and lists one record per CDR3 protein. The repertoire has more than 110,000 distinct CDR3 sequences, about two fifths of them found once; the top ten carry around 18%. Source material: glioma tissue, nonneoplastic brain tissue, or PBMCs (not recorded which). The source is a human donor with low-grade glioma or glioblastoma, undergoing nonglioma brain surgery, or in good health (not recorded which). Each CDR3 is given with its conserved first and last residue. A D gene is named only where the DNA matches it firmly. The listing skips clone size in some rows; elsewhere it reads once, few, many or a size class.

NA	TRBV20-1	NA	TRBJ1-5	TGCAGTGCTGGAGCGTTGATCGTGGAGCAGCCCCAGCATTTT	CSAGALIVEQPQHF
NA	TRBV15	NA	TRBJ1-5	TGTGCCACCAGCAGAGATGGTCAGCCCCAGCATTTT	CATSRDGQPQHF
NA	TRBV7-2	NA	TRBJ1-1	TGTGCCAGCAGCGCTAACCGGGACGCAGCTTTCTTT	CASSANRDAAFF
once	TRBV20-1	TRBD2	TRBJ2-3	TGCAGTCATCGTCATCGAGCGGGAAGCACAGATACGCAGTATTTT	CSHRHRAGSTDTQYF
NA	TRBV6-1	TRBD2	TRBJ2-5	TGTGCCAGCAGCCTGACTAGCGGGAGTCAAGAGACCCAGTACTTC	CASSLTSGSQETQYF
NA	TRBV7-2	NA	TRBJ1-1	TGTGCCAGCAGCACCGGGATGAACACTGAAGCTTTCTTT	CASSTGMNTEAFF
NA	TRBV4-1	TRBD1	TRBJ1-6	TGCGCCAGCAGCCCGCAACCGGGACAGTATAATTCACCCCTCCACTTT	CASSPQPGQYNSPLHF
NA	TRBV7-9	TRBD1	TRBJ1-2	TGCGCCAGCAGCCAGGGACAGGATAACTATGGCTACACCTTC	CASSQGQDNYGYTF
NA	TRBV2	TRBD2	TRBJ2-3	TGTGCCATCCGGACTCTAGCGGGAGGGCCCATAGATACGCAGTATTTT	CAIRTLAGGPIDTQYF
NA	TRBV20-1	TRBD2	TRBJ2-3	TGCAGTGCTAGAGGGACTAGCTGGGAACGCACAGATACGCAGTATTTT	CSARGTSWERTDTQYF
NA	TRBV6-2/TRBV6-3	NA	TRBJ2-1	TGTGCCAGCAGTTACCGTGACAGGCGTTACAATGATCAGTTCTTC	CASSYRDRRYNDQFF
few	TRBV6-6	NA	TRBJ2-3	TGTGCCAGCAGTTACAAGAATACGCAGTATTTT	CASSYKNTQYF
NA	TRBV5-1	NA	TRBJ2-3	TGCGCCAGCAGCATCGGACAGTCAACAGATACGCAGTATTTT	CASSIGQSTDTQYF
few	TRBV20-1	NA	TRBJ2-3	TGCAGTGCTAACCAAATGGCTAGATTTTCAGATACGCAGTATTTT	CSANQMARFSDTQYF
NA	TRBV12-3/TRBV12-4	NA	TRBJ1-1	TGTGCCAGCAGTCCCGGTCCTGAAGCTTTCTTT	CASSPGPEAFF
NA	TRBV20-1	NA	TRBJ2-5	TGCAGTGCTGGGGGACCAGAAGAGACCCAGTACTTC	CSAGGPEETQYF
NA	TRBV6-2/TRBV6-3	NA	TRBJ2-7	TGTGCCAGCAACTCAGGAGCCTCCTACGAGCAGTACTTC	CASNSGASYEQYF
NA	TRBV7-9	NA	TRBJ2-3	TGTGCCAGCAGCTTACCGCTCACAGATACGCAGTATTTT	CASSLPLTDTQYF
few	TRBV7-2	TRBD1	TRBJ2-7	TGTGCCAGCAGCTCAGGGACAGCGATCCTCTACGAGCAGTACTTC	CASSSGTAILYEQYF
NA	TRBV20-1	NA	TRBJ2-5	TGCAGTGCCTGGAGGGACACCCAAGAGACCCAGTACTTC	CSAWRDTQETQYF
NA	TRBV20-1	NA	TRBJ1-1	TGCAGTGCTCAACGGCAGACGGGCACTGAAGCTTTCTTT	CSAQRQTGTEAFF
few	TRBV3-1	TRBD2	TRBJ2-7	TGTGCCAGCAGCCAACTAGCGGGAGTCTACGAGCAGTACTTC	CASSQLAGVYEQYF
NA	TRBV7-9	NA	TRBJ1-4	TGTGCCAGCAGCTTAGGGGGGGAAAAACTGTTTTTT	CASSLGGEKLFF
NA	TRBV6-1	NA	TRBJ1-6	TGTGCCAGCAGGTCCGTCTCTTATAATTCACCCCTCCACTTT	CASRSVSYNSPLHF
few	TRBV6-1	NA	TRBJ2-2	TGTGCCAGCTCGAAAGCCCTATTCCAGAACACCGGGGAGCTGTTTTTT	CASSKALFQNTGELFF
many	TRBV27	NA	TRBJ1-6	TGTGCCAGCAGTTTCGGTCAATCGGGCTCACCCCTCCACTTT	CASSFGQSGSPLHF
few	TRBV18	NA	TRBJ2-3	TGTGCCAGCTCACTGTCAACAGGGGGGGGAGCAGATACGCAGTATTTT	CASSLSTGGGADTQYF
NA	TRBV20-1	NA	TRBJ1-5	TGCAGTGCTGGTGGGGAGCCCAATCAGCCCCAGCATTTT	CSAGGEPNQPQHF
few	TRBV20-1	NA	TRBJ2-3	TGCAGTGCTAGAGAGATAAGCACAGATACGCAGTATTTT	CSAREISTDTQYF
NA	TRBV27	TRBD1	TRBJ2-5	TGTGCCAGCACAAAAACCCAGGGGGATTGGGGGACCCAGTACTTC	CASTKTQGDWGTQYF
NA	TRBV10-2	NA	TRBJ1-2	TGCGCCAGCAGTGGAAGTTACAGGGTCGAAGGCTACACCTTC	CASSGSYRVEGYTF
few	TRBV6-1	NA	TRBJ1-3	TGTGCCAGCAGTCGACAGGTCCCCTCTGGAAACACCATATATTTT	CASSRQVPSGNTIYF
few	TRBV4-1	TRBD2	TRBJ2-3	TGCGCCAGCAGCCAAGACATTAGCGGGAGGGCGTCAGATACGCAGTATTTT	CASSQDISGRASDTQYF
few	TRBV6-1	TRBD1	TRBJ1-1	TGTGCCAGTAAGGACAGGTTTGGGATGAACACTGAAGCTTTCTTT	CASKDRFGMNTEAFF
NA	TRBV20-1	NA	TRBJ2-5	TGCAGTGCTAGTCAAGAGGGAGCAAAGACCCAGTACTTC	CSASQEGAKTQYF
NA	TRBV7-6	TRBD2	TRBJ2-3	TGTGCTAGCAGCGAGGTGCTGGGAGGGCTGACAGATACGCAGTATTTT	CASSEVLGGLTDTQYF
few	TRBV20-1	TRBD1	TRBJ1-6	TGCAGTGTCCCCGGGGGACAGGGGGCCGGCTCCTATAATTCACCCCTCCACTTT	CSVPGGQGAGSYNSPLHF
many	TRBV6-1	TRBD1	TRBJ1-1	TGTGCCAGCAGTCGGACAGGGATGAGTGCTTTCTTT	CASSRTGMSAFF
NA	TRBV6-2/TRBV6-3	TRBD1	TRBJ2-4	TGTGCCAGCGGAGGGACAGGGAAAAACATTCAGTACTTC	CASGGTGKNIQYF
many	TRBV27	NA	TRBJ1-1	TGTGCCAGCAGGACCGGGGACACTGAAGCTTTCTTT	CASRTGDTEAFF
many	TRBV27	NA	TRBJ1-5	TGTGCCAGCAGCTCTGCAGATCAGCCCCAGCATTTT	CASSSADQPQHF
NA	TRBV6-5	NA	TRBJ2-5	TGTGCCAGCAGTTACTCGGGAGGGGGCATTGGAAAGACCCAGTACTTC	CASSYSGGGIGKTQYF
NA	TRBV18	NA	TRBJ1-3	TGTGCCAGCTCGCCGGGACAAGGAAGAGACACCATATATTTT	CASSPGQGRDTIYF
NA	TRBV7-2	NA	TRBJ2-1	TGTGCCAGCAGCCGAAACCGGAATGAGCAGTTCTTC	CASSRNRNEQFF
NA	TRBV20-1	NA	TRBJ1-1	TGCAGTGCTATGGGAGGTGGCACTGAAGCTTTCTTT	CSAMGGGTEAFF
once	TRBV27	NA	TRBJ1-6	TGCGCCAGGTCGAGCAGGGGTGATTCACCCCTCCACTTT	CARSSRGDSPLHF
few	TRBV29-1	TRBD1	TRBJ2-3	TGCAGCGTGGGACAGGGATTCACAGATACGCAGTATTTT	CSVGQGFTDTQYF
NA	TRBV27	NA	TRBJ1-2	TGTGCCAGCAGTTTATCGGGTTTCGGTGGCTACACCTTC	CASSLSGFGGYTF
NA	TRBV18	NA	TRBJ1-5	TGTGCCAGCTCACCACAGGGAGGTCCTAGCACAGATACGCAGCATTTT	CASSPQGGPSTDTQHF
NA	TRBV11-2	TRBD1	TRBJ2-5	TGTGCCAGCAGCTCAGGGGGCTGGGAAGAGACCCAGTACTTC	CASSSGGWEETQYF
few	TRBV6-2/TRBV6-3	NA	TRBJ2-3	TGTGCCAGCAGTTACGATTACGGCGGAACGCAGTATTTT	CASSYDYGGTQYF
few	TRBV27	TRBD2	TRBJ2-7	TGTGCCAGCAGTGGAACTCGACTAGCGGGAGCCGGCGAGCAGTACTTC	CASSGTRLAGAGEQYF
few	TRBV6-1	NA	TRBJ2-3	TGTGCCAGCAGGTACAGTGGACATAGCACAGATACGCAGTATTTT	CASRYSGHSTDTQYF
once	TRBV7-9	NA	TRBJ1-1	TGTGCCAGCAGACCCGCAGGGTGGGAGGCTGAAGCTTTCTTT	CASRPAGWEAEAFF
NA	TRBV6-1	TRBD1	TRBJ2-2	TGTGCCAGCACGCCCTCCGGGACAGGGAAAACCGGGGAGCTGTTTTTT	CASTPSGTGKTGELFF
NA	TRBV6-1	TRBD1	TRBJ1-3	TGTGCCAGCAGTCTTACCCTACAGGGGGCGAGCTCTGGAAACACCATATATTTT	CASSLTLQGASSGNTIYF
few	TRBV4-2	NA	TRBJ2-1	TGTGCCAGCAGCCAAGAGTTGGGGGCAACGAGCTCCTACAATGAGCAGTTCTTC	CASSQELGATSSYNEQFF
NA	TRBV27	NA	TRBJ1-5	TGTGCCAGCAGTGTTCTTGGGGCGGGCAATCAGCCCCAGCATTTT	CASSVLGAGNQPQHF
NA	TRBV14	TRBD2	TRBJ2-5	TGTGCCAGCAGCCGAGGCGGGGGACAAGAGACCCAGTACTTC	CASSRGGGQETQYF
few	TRBV2	TRBD2	TRBJ2-1	TGTGCCAGCAGTCTCCTAGCGGGAGTTCGGAATGAGCAGTTCTTC	CASSLLAGVRNEQFF